This TCR beta chain was identified in a study of T-cell reconstitution after alpha-beta-depleted transplantation in children. The sample holds a few counts of this clonotype. The CDR3 contains 15 residues. Trimming cost V 4 bases and J 4 bases; bases outside gene matches: 7. Per the germline V gene, CDR1 is MNHEY and CDR2 is SMNVEV (reference sequence). Unique molecular identifiers were incorporated during preparation of the TCRbeta library. TCRdb passed the PCR reads through MiXCR, listing each CDR3 protein once. The sample includes some 600,000 distinct CDR3 sequences, 10% to 15% of them seen just once.

The chain uses TRBV27 and TRBJ2-7; 10 bases line up with TRBD2. Material: PBMCs, mostly from graft donor cells, obtained 360 days after TCRalphabeta/CD19-depleted stem cell transplant. The sequence was collected from a male patient younger than 18 who had a stem cell transplant for acute myeloid leukemia, so the T cells may come from the graft donor. The CDR3 nucleotides are TGTGCCAGCAGTTGGACTAGCGGCGAAGTATACGAGCAGTACTTC. It encodes CASSWTSGEVYEQYF.